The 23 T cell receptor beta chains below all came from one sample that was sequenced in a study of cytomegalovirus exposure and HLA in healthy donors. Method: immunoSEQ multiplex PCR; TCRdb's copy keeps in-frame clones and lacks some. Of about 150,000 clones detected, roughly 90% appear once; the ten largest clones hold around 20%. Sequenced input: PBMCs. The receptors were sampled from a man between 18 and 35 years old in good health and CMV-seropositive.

The CDR3 is CASSLSVNTEAFF. DNA for the CDR3: TGTGCCAGCAGCCTCTCTGTGAACACTGAAGCTTTCTTT. The rearrangement uses TRBV11-3 and TRBJ1-1, with D unresolved. Germline V gene data show CDR1 as SGHNT and CDR2 as YENEEA. V was trimmed by 5 bases and J by 0 bases, leaving 7 bases between them. This CDR3 is 13 amino acids long.

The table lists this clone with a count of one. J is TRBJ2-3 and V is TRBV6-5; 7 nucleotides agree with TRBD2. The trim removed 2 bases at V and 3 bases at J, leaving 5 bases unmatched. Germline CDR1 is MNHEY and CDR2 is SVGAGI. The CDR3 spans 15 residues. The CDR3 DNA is TGTGCCAGCAGTTACAAGGCGGGGGTTACAGATACGCAGTATTTT. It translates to CASSYKAGVTDTQYF.

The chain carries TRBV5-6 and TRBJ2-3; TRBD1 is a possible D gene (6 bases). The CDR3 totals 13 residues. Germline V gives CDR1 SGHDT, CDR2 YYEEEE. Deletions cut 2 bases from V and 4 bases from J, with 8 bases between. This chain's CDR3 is CASSLGGPDTQYF. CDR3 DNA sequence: TGTGCCAGCAGCTTAGGGGGTCCAGATACGCAGTATTTT.

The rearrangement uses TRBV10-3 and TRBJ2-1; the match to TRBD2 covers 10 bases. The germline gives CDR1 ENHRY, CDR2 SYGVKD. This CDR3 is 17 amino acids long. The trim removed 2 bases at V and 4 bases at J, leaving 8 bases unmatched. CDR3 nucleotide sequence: TGTGCCATCAGTGAGAGAAGCGGGGGGGATCGTTACAATGAGCAGTTCTTC. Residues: CAISERSGGDRYNEQFF.

The CDR3 sequence: CASSFGWGVQEKLFF. The CDR3 coding sequence is TGTGCCAGCAGTTTCGGTTGGGGAGTACAGGAAAAACTGTTTTTT. V and J are TRBV27 and TRBJ1-4; D remains unclear. Deletions cut 3 bases from V and 8 bases from J, with 16 bases between. The CDR3 is made up of 15 amino acids. Germline V gene data show CDR1 as MNHEY and CDR2 as SMNVEV (reference sequence).

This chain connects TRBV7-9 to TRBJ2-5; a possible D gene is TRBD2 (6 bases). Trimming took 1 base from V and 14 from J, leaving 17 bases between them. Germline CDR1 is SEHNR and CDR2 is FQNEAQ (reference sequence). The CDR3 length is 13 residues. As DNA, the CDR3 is TGTGCCAGCAGCTTAGGGACTAACCCCACGCCTTACTTC. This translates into CASSLGTNPTPYF.

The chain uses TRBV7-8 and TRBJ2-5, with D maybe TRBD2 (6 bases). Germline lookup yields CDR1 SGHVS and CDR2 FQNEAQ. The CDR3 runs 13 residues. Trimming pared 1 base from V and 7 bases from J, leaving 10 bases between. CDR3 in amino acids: CASSLDVGGTQYF. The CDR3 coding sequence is TGTGCCAGCAGCTTAGATGTGGGAGGGACCCAGTACTTC.

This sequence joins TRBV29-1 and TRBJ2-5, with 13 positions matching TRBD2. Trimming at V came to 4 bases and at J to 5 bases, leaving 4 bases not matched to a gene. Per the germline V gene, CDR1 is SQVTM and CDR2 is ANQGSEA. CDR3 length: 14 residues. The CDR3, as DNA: TGCAGCGTTGGAGGGACTAGCGGGAAGGAGACCCAGTACTTC. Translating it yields CSVGGTSGKETQYF.

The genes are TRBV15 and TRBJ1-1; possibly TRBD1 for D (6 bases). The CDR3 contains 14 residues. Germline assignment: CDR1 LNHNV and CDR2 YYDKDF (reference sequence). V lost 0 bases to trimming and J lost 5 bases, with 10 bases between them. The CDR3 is CATSRDKTGTEAFF. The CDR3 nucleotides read TGTGCCACCAGCAGAGATAAGACAGGAACTGAAGCTTTCTTT.

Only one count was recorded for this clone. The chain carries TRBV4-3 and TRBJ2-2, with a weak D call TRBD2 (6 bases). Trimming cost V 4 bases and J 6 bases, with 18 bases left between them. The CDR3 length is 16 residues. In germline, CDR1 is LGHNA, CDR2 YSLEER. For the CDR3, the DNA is TGCGCCAGCAGCCGGGGGGTACCTTATTCGGCCGGGGAGCTGTTTTTT. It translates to CASSRGVPYSAGELFF.

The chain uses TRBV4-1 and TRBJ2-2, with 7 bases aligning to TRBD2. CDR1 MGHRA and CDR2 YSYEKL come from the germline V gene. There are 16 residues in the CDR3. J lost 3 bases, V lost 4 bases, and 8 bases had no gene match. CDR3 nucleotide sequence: TGCGCCAGCAGCCGCATGGGGGGGTCGGACACCGGGGAGCTGTTTTTT. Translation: CASSRMGGSDTGELFF.

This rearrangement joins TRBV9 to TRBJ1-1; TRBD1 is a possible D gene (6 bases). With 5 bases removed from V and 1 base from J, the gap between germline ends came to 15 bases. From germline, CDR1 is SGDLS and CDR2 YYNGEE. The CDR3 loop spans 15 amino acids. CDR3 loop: CASRSTGSQNTEAFF. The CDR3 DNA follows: TGTGCCAGCAGATCCACAGGGTCGCAGAACACTGAAGCTTTCTTT.

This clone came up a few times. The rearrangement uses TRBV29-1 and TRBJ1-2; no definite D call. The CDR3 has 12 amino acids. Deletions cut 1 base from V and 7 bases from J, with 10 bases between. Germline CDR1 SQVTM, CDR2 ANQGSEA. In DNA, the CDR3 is TGCAGCGTTGAAGGTGGCACATTTGGCTACACCTTC. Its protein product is CSVEGGTFGYTF.

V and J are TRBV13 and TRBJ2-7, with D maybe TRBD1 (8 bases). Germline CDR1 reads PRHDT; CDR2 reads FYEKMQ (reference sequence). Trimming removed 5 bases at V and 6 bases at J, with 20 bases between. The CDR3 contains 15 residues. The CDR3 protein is CASSEQGDRTSEQYF. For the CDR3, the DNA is TGTGCCAGCAGCGAACAGGGGGATAGGACTAGCGAGCAGTACTTC.

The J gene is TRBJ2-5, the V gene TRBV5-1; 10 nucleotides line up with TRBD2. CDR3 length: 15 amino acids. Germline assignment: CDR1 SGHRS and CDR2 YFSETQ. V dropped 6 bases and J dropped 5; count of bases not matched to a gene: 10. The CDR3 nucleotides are TGCGCCAGCACCCCCAGCGGGGGGGCCCGGGAGACCCAGTACTTC. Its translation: CASTPSGGARETQYF. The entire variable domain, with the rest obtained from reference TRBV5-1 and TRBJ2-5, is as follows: KAGVTQTPRYLIKTRGQQVTLSCSPISGHRSVSWYQQTPGQGLQFLFEYFSETQRNKGNFPGRFSGRQFSNSRSEMNVSTLELGDSALYLCASTPSGGARETQYFGPGTRLLVL.

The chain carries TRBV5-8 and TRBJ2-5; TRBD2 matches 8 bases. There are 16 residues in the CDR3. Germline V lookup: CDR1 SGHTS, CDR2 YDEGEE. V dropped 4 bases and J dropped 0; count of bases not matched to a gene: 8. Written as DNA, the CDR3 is TGTGCCAGCAGCCAGGAGGGTAGCGGGAACCAAGAGACCCAGTACTTC. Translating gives CASSQEGSGNQETQYF. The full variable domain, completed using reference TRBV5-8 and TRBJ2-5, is EAGVTQSPTHLIKTRGQQATLRCSPISGHTSVYWYQQALGLGLQFLLWYDEGEERNRGNFPPRFSGRQFPNYSSELNVNALELEDSALYLCASSQEGSGNQETQYFGPGTRLLVL.

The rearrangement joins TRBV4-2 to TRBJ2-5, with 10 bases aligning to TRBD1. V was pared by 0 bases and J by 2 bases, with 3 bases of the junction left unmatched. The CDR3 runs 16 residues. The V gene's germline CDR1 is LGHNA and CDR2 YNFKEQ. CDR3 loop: CASSQDGTGVQETQYF. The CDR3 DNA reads TGTGCCAGCAGCCAAGATGGGACAGGGGTTCAAGAGACCCAGTACTTC.

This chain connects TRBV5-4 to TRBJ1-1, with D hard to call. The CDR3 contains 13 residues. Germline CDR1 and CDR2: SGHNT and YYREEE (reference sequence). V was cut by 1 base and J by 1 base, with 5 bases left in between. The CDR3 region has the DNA TGTGCCAGCAGCTTGACAGCGAACACTGAAGCTTTCTTT. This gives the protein CASSLTANTEAFF.

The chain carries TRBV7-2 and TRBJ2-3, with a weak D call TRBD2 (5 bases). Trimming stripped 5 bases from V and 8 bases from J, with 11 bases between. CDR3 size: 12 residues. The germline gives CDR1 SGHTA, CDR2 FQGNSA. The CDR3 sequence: CASSRGLLTQYF. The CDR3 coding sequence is TGTGCCAGCAGCCGAGGACTCCTTACGCAGTATTTT.

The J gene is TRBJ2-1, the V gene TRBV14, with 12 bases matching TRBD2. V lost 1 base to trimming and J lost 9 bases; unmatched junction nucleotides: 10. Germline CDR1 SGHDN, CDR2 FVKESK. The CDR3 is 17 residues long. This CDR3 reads CASSQGLTSGSRGEQFF. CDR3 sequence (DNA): TGTGCCAGCAGCCAAGGGTTGACTAGCGGGAGTAGGGGTGAGCAGTTCTTC.

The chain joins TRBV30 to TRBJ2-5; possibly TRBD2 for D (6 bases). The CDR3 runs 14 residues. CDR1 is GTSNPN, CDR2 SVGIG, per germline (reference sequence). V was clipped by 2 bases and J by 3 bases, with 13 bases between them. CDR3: CAWSPGRGKETQYF. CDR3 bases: TGTGCCTGGAGTCCCGGTCGGGGGAAAGAGACCCAGTACTTC.

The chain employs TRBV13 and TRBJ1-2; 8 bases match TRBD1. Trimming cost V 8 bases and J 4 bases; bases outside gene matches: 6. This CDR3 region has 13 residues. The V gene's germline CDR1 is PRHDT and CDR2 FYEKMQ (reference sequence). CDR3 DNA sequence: TGTGCCAGCTCCGCAGGGGGCGGCTATGGCTACACCTTC. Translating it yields CASSAGGGYGYTF.

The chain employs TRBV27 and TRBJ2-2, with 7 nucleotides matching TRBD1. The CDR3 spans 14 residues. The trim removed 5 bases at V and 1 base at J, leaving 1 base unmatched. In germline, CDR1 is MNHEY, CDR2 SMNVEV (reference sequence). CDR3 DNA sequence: TGTGCCAGCAGTCAGGGGGAGAACACCGGGGAGCTGTTTTTT. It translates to CASSQGENTGELFF.